This TCR beta chain was sequenced for a study of blood T cell repertoires in COVID-19. Study summary: Material from acute and convalescent COVID-19 was sourced from the United States, Italy and Spain. The analysed material was cDNA or gDNA that came from T cells, B-cell-depleted T cells, or PBMCs.

This CDR3 is built from 20 residues. Germline V gene lookup returns CDR1 LGHNA and CDR2 YNFKEQ. The V gene lost 0 bases and the J gene lost 6 bases, with 24 bases spanning the gap. The repertoire was sequenced with immunoSEQ multiplex PCR; TCRdb's copy has only in-frame clones and lacks some. Of about 210,000 clones listed, about 89% are singletons. Input material: peripheral blood. The V call is TRBV4-2, the J call TRBJ1-6, with D uncertain. The TCR sequence derives from a middle-aged woman with acute or convalescent COVID-19. CDR3 sequence (DNA): TGTGCCAGCAGCCAAGAAAAAAGCGAGCTAGCCCCGGGAGCTAATTCACCCCTCCACTTT. It specifies CASSQEKSELAPGANSPLHF.